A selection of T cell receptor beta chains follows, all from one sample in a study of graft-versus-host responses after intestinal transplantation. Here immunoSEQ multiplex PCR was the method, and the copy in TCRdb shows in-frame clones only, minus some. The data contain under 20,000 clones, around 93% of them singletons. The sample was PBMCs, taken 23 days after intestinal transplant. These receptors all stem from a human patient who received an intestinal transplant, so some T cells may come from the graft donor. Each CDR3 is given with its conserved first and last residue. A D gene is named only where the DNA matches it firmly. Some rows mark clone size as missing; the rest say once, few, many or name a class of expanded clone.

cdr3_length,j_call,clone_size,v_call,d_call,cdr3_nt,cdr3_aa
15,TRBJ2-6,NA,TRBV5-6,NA,TGTGCCAGCAGTTACAGGCGTACCGGGGCCAACGTCCTGACTTTC,CASSYRRTGANVLTF
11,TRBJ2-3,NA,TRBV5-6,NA,TGTGCCAGCAGCTTAACAGATACGCAGTATTTT,CASSLTDTQYF
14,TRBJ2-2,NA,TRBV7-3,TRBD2,TGTGCCAGCAGCACCCTAGCGGGAGGCGGGGAGCTGTTTTTT,CASSTLAGGGELFF
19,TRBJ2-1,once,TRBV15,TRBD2,TGTGCCACCAGAGAGGGGACTAGCGGGAGGTATAGGGTCTACAATGAGCAGTTCTTC,CATREGTSGRYRVYNEQFF
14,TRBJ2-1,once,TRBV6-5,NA,TGTGCCAGCAGTAAGGGGTCCGGATACAATGAGCAGTTCTTC,CASSKGSGYNEQFF
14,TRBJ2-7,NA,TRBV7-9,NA,TGTGCCAGCAGCCACTGGGACACATCCTACGAGCAGTACTTC,CASSHWDTSYEQYF
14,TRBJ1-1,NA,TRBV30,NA,TGTGCCTGGAGTAAAGGGACTCTTAACACTGAAGCTTTCTTT,CAWSKGTLNTEAFF
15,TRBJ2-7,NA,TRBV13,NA,TGTGCCAGCAGCTTAGGAGGGATTTCCCACCAGGAGCAGTACTTC,CASSLGGISHQEQYF
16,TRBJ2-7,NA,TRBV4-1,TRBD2,TGCGCCAGCAGCCAAGAGAGGGGACTAGCGACCTACGAGCAGTACTTC,CASSQERGLATYEQYF
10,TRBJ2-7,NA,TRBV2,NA,TGTGCCAGCTCGCCCTACGAGCAGTACTTC,CASSPYEQYF
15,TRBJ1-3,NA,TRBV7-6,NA,TGTGCCAGCAGCTTAGGACAGTTCTCTGGAAACACCATATATTTT,CASSLGQFSGNTIYF
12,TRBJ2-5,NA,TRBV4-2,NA,TGTGCCAGCAGCCAAGACCAAGAGACCCAGTACTTC,CASSQDQETQYF
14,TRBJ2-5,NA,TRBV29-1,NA,TGCAGCGTTAATCAGGGAAGGGGCCCGAAGACCCAGTACTTC,CSVNQGRGPKTQYF
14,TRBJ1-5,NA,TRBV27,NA,TGTGCCAGCAGTTTCAGGGGAAGCAATCAGCCCCAGCATTTT,CASSFRGSNQPQHF
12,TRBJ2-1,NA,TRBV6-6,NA,TGTGCCAGCAGTTATTTTCGTAGTGAGCAGTTCTTC,CASSYFRSEQFF
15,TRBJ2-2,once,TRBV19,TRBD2,TGTGCCAGTAAGGGCGCGGGAGATACCACCGGGGAGCCGTTTTTT,CASKGAGDTTGEPFF
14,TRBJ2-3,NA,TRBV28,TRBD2,TGTGCCAGCAGCTTTAGCGGGAGAACAGATACGCAGTATTTT,CASSFSGRTDTQYF
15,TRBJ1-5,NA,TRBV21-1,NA,TGTGCCAGCAGCAGCCGCCCGGGTAGCAATCAGCCCCAGCATTTT,CASSSRPGSNQPQHF
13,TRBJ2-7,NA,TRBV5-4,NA,TGTGCCAGCAGCTTGTGGGGAATCAACGAGCAGTACTTC,CASSLWGINEQYF
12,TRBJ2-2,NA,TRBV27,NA,TGTGCCAGCAGCTACGTCACCGGGGAGCTGTTTTTT,CASSYVTGELFF
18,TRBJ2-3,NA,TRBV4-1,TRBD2,TGCGCCAGCAGCCAAGATCGTAGATTAGCGGGAGTGACAGATACGCAGTATTTT,CASSQDRRLAGVTDTQYF
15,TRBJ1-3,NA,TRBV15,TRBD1,TGTGCCACCAGCAGAGACAGGGGGCCAGGAAACACCATATATTTT,CATSRDRGPGNTIYF
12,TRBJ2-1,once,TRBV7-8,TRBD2,TGTGCCATATGGACTAGTAGTAATGAGCAGTTCTTC,CAIWTSSNEQFF
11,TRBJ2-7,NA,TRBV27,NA,TGTGCCAGCAAGAGGGGGTACGAGCAGTACTTC,CASKRGYEQYF